This is a list of T cell receptor beta chains from one sample in a study of shared clonotypes between healthy human individuals. Libraries were prepared by immunoSEQ multiplex PCR; TCRdb keeps only in-frame clonotypes and omits some of them. The repertoire holds 950,000 to 1,100,000 clones, with 75% to 80% as singletons. Sequenced material: memory CD4+ T cells from PBMCs. These receptors were obtained from a young man in good health. Some clones in this sample may be carry-over from other donors' samples. The CDR3 runs from the conserved cysteine through the conserved F or W. D genes are given only for firm matches. A clone size is listed for some rows: how often the clone was seen (once, few, many), or a class if it is expanded.

TRBV7-8	-	-	TRBJ2-7	CASSGLWRGGGSDEQYF	TGTGCCAGCAGCGGGTTGTGGAGGGGCGGGGGCAGCGACGAGCAGTACTTC
TRBV6-7	once	-	TRBJ1-1	CASSYSTFKGPYPIEAFF	TGTGCCAGCAGTTACTCGACTTTTAAGGGACCCTACCCCATTGAGGCTTTCTTT
TRBV5-1	-	TRBD1	TRBJ2-5	CASSPSDRVVGETQYF	TGCGCCAGCAGCCCCTCCGACAGGGTGGTAGGAGAGACCCAGTACTTC
TRBV4-2	few	TRBD1	TRBJ1-2	CASSQPQGARGYTF	TGTGCCAGCAGCCAACCGCAGGGGGCGCGGGGCTACACCTTC
TRBV10-3	-	-	TRBJ1-2	CAISQDRGNYGYTF	TGTGCCATCAGTCAGGATCGGGGGAACTATGGCTACACCTTC
TRBV13	many	-	TRBJ1-2	CASSRTGASSYGYTF	TGTGCCAGCAGCCGGACCGGGGCGTCGAGCTATGGCTACACCTTC
TRBV6-1	-	-	TRBJ1-3	CVSSITQNSGNTMYF	TGTGTCAGCAGCATTACTCAAAACTCTGGAAACACCATGTATTTT
TRBV5-1	-	TRBD1	TRBJ1-5	CASSLGQGAGPQHF	TGCGCCAGCAGCCTCGGACAGGGGGCAGGGCCCCAGCATTTT
TRBV30	-	TRBD2	TRBJ2-7	CAWNFRGDEQYF	TGTGCCTGGAACTTCCGGGGGGACGAGCAGTACTTC
TRBV6-5	many	-	TRBJ2-3	CASSYGRFGTQYF	TGTGCCAGCAGTTACGGGCGTTTTGGTACGCAGTATTTT
TRBV27	once	-	TRBJ1-5	CASSSQGGGQPQHF	TGTGCCAGCAGTTCCCAGGGCGGGGGTCAGCCCCAGCATTTT
TRBV5-4	-	TRBD2	TRBJ2-3	CASSSSGKRDTQYF	TGTGCCAGCAGCTCTAGCGGGAAAAGGGATACGCAGTATTTT
TRBV2	-	-	TRBJ2-5	CVSSGGTGETQYF	TGTGTCAGCAGTGGGGGCACTGGAGAGACCCAGTACTTC
TRBV6-4	once	-	TRBJ1-4	CASTERGGGIPNEKLFF	TGTGCCAGCACTGAAAGGGGGGGAGGCATTCCTAATGAAAAACTGTTTTTT
TRBV5-6	-	-	TRBJ2-2	CASSLTGRHTGELFF	TGTGCCAGCAGCTTGACAGGGCGACACACCGGGGAGCTGTTTTTT
TRBV9	-	TRBD2	TRBJ2-1	CASSVRDPGLAGDNEQFF	TGTGCCAGCAGCGTACGCGATCCGGGACTAGCGGGAGACAATGAGCAGTTCTTC
TRBV5-1	-	TRBD2	TRBJ2-3	CASSSGTSGLTDTQYF	TGCGCCAGCAGCTCAGGGACTAGCGGCCTCACAGATACGCAGTATTTT
TRBV9	-	-	TRBJ2-7	CASSRTSGPVDEQYF	TGTGCCAGCAGCCGTACTTCAGGGCCAGTAGACGAGCAGTACTTC
TRBV7-2	-	TRBD2	TRBJ2-7	CASRLAGDGYEQYF	TGTGCCAGCAGACTAGCGGGAGATGGGTACGAGCAGTACTTC
TRBV6-1	once	-	TRBJ1-2	CASRGSGYGYTF	TGTGCCAGCAGGGGGAGTGGCTATGGCTACACCTTC
TRBV5-1	-	-	TRBJ1-4	CASRKQGPTNEKLFF	TGCGCCAGCCGGAAACAGGGCCCAACTAATGAAAAACTGTTTTTT
TRBV30	-	-	TRBJ2-7	CAWSTGLIGYF	TGTGCCTGGAGTACTGGCCTAATCGGGTACTTC
TRBV5-4	few	-	TRBJ2-5	CASSLAEETQYF	TGTGCCAGCAGCTTGGCCGAAGAGACCCAGTACTTC
TRBV30	many	-	TRBJ1-4	CAGMTGTNEKLFF	TGTGCCGGAATGACAGGCACTAATGAAAAACTGTTTTTT
TRBV18	-	-	TRBJ2-2	CASSPYAVSNTGELFF	TGTGCCAGCTCACCTTACGCGGTTTCGAACACCGGGGAGCTGTTTTTT
TRBV28	once	-	TRBJ1-5	CASMELNQPQHF	TGTGCCAGCATGGAGCTCAATCAGCCCCAGCATTTT
TRBV27	few	-	TRBJ1-2	CASSFNGLDPYTF	TGTGCCAGCAGTTTCAACGGTCTAGATCCCTACACCTTC
TRBV7-8	-	-	TRBJ2-7	CASSSEPEYGYF	TGTGCCAGCAGCTCAGAACCGGAGTATGGGTACTTC
TRBV5-6	-	TRBD1	TRBJ2-6	CASSLVGTGVLAGANVLTF	TGTGCCAGCAGCTTGGTAGGGACAGGGGTGCTTGCTGGGGCCAACGTCCTGACTTTC
TRBV28	-	-	TRBJ1-5	CAATLPAGQPQHF	TGTGCCGCTACCCTTCCTGCGGGTCAGCCCCAGCATTTT
TRBV18	-	-	TRBJ2-7	CASSNRDGGAYEQYF	TGTGCCAGCTCGAACCGGGACGGCGGGGCCTACGAGCAGTACTTC
TRBV2	few	TRBD1	TRBJ1-2	CASSLTGKNGYTF	TGTGCCAGCAGTTTGACAGGGAAGAATGGCTACACCTTC
TRBV28	once	TRBD2	TRBJ2-2	CASSFLAGGPTGELFF	TGTGCCAGCAGTTTTTTAGCGGGAGGGCCGACCGGGGAGCTGTTTTTT
TRBV5-1	few	TRBD2	TRBJ2-3	CASSLGLAGGTDTQYF	TGCGCCAGCAGCCTAGGACTAGCGGGGGGCACAGATACGCAGTATTTT
TRBV30	-	-	TRBJ1-2	CAWGFEQAAGYTF	TGTGCCTGGGGGTTTGAGCAGGCGGCTGGCTACACCTTC
TRBV18	-	TRBD1	TRBJ1-1	CASRQGVDTEAFF	TGTGCCAGCAGACAGGGGGTGGACACTGAAGCTTTCTTT
TRBV19	-	TRBD1	TRBJ1-5	CASSTSRTGGQPQHF	TGTGCCAGTAGTACATCAAGGACAGGAGGACAGCCCCAGCATTTT
TRBV28	-	-	TRBJ2-5	CASSHHGALQETQYF	TGTGCCAGCAGTCACCACGGGGCCCTCCAAGAGACCCAGTACTTC
TRBV12-5	few	-	TRBJ2-2	CASGLHRTANTGELFF	TGTGCTAGTGGTTTACACAGGACAGCGAACACCGGGGAGCTGTTTTTT
TRBV11-2	-	TRBD2	TRBJ2-7	CASSLGGSGYEQYF	TGTGCCAGCAGCCTGGGGGGGAGCGGCTACGAGCAGTACTTC
TRBV7-9	-	-	TRBJ2-4	CASSLRTGLAKNIQYF	TGTGCCAGCAGCTTACGGACGGGACTAGCCAAAAACATTCAGTACTTC
TRBV19	-	TRBD2	TRBJ2-2	CASKGSASGHGELFF	TGTGCCAGTAAAGGGTCGGCTAGCGGCCACGGGGAGCTGTTTTTT
TRBV28	-	TRBD2	TRBJ2-7	CASRRREGRYEQYF	TGTGCCAGCCGAAGGCGGGAGGGCCGGTACGAGCAGTACTTC
TRBV10-3	once	-	TRBJ2-7	CAIGEVGSFEQYF	TGTGCCATCGGTGAGGTAGGGTCGTTCGAGCAGTACTTC
TRBV28	-	-	TRBJ1-3	CASSLRGRGVTIYF	TGTGCCAGCAGTTTAAGGGGCCGGGGAGTCACCATATATTTT
TRBV6-6	-	-	TRBJ1-5	CASGIYSNQPQHF	TGTGCCAGCGGAATATATAGCAATCAGCCCCAGCATTTT
TRBV4-1	-	-	TRBJ1-6	CASSQDPRLDSPLHF	TGCGCCAGCAGCCAAGATCCGCGGTTGGATTCACCCCTCCACTTT